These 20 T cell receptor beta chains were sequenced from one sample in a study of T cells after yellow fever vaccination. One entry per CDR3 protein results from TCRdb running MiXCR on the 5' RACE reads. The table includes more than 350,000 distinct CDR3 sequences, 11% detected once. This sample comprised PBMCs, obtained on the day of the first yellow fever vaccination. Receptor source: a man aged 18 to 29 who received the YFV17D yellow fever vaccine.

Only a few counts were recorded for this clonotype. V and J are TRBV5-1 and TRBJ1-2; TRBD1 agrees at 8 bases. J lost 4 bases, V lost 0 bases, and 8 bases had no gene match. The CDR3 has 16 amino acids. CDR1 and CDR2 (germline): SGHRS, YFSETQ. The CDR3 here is CASSLDTTGGIYGYTF. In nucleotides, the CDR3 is TGCGCCAGCAGCTTGGATACAACAGGGGGTATCTATGGCTACACCTTC.

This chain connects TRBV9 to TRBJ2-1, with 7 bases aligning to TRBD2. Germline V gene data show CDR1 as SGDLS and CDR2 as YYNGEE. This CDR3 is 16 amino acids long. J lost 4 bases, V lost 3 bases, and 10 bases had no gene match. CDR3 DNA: TGTGCCAGCAGCGGAACCCTAGCGGCCGTATACAATGAGCAGTTCTTC. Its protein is CASSGTLAAVYNEQFF.

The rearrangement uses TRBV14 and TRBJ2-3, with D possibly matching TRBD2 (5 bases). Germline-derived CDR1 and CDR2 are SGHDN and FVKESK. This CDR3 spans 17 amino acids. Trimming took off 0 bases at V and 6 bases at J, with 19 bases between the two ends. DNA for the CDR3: TGTGCCAGCAGCCAAGATGGCGCCAGCGGACCCAGGGATACGCAGTATTTT. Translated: CASSQDGASGPRDTQYF. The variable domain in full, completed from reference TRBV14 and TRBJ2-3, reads EAGVTQFPSHSVIEKGQTVTLRCDPISGHDNLYWYRRVMGKEIKFLLHFVKESKQDESGMPNNRFLAERTGGTYSTLKVQPAELEDSGVYFCASSQDGASGPRDTQYFGPGTRLTVL.

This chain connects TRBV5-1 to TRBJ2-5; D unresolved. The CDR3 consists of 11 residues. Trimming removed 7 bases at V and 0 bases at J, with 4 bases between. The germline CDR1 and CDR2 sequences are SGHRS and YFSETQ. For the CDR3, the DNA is TGCGCCAGCCCCGACCAAGAGACCCAGTACTTC. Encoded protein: CASPDQETQYF.

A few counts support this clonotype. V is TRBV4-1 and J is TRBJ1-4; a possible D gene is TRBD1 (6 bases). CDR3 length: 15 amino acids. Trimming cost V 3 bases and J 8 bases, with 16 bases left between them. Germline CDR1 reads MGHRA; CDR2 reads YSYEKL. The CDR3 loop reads CASSQSRGAEEKLFF. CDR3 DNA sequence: TGCGCCAGCAGCCAGTCTAGGGGGGCAGAAGAAAAACTGTTTTTT.

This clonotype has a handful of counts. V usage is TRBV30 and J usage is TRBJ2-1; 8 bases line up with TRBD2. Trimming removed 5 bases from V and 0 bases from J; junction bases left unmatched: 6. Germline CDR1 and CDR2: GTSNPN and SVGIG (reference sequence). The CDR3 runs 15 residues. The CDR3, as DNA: TGTGCCTGGGGAGGAGCGGGGGCCTCCTACAATGAGCAGTTCTTC. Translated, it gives CAWGGAGASYNEQFF.

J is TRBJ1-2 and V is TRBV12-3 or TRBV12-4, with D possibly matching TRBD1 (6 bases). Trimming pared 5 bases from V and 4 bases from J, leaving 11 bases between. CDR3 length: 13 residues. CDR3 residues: CASSPGATYGYTF. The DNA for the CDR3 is TGTGCCAGCAGTCCAGGGGCCACCTATGGCTACACCTTC.

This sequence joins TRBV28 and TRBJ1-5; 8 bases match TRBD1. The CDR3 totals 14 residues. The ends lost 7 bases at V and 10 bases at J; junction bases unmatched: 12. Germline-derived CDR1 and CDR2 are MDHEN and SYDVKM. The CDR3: CASNEDRGKPPQHF. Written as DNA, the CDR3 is TGTGCCAGCAACGAAGACAGGGGTAAGCCCCCCCAGCATTTT.

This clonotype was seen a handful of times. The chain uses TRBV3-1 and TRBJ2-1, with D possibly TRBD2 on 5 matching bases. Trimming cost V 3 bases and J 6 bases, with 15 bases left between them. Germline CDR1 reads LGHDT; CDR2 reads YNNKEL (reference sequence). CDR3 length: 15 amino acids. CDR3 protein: CASSQDWRPSNEQFF. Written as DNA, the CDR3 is TGTGCCAGCAGCCAGGACTGGCGCCCCTCCAATGAGCAGTTCTTC.

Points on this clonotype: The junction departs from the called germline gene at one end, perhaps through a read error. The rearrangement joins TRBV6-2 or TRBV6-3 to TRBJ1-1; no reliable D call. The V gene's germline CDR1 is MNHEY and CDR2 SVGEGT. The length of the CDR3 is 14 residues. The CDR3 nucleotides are TGTACCAGCAGATATACTGGGTTGAACACTGAAGCTTTCTTT. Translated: CTSRYTGLNTEAFF.

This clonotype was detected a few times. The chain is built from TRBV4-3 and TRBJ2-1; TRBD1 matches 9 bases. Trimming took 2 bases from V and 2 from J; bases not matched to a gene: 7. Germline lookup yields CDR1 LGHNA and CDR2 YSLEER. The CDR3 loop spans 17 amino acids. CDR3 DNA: TGCGCCAGCAGCCAACTCATCCGGGACAGGGCCTACAATGAGCAGTTCTTC. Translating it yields CASSQLIRDRAYNEQFF.

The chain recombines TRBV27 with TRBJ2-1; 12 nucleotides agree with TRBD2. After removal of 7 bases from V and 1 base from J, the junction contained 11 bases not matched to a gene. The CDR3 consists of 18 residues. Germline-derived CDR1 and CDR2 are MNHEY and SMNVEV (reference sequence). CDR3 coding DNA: TGTGCCAGCACCGGAAGAAGACTAGCGGGGGAATCCTACAATGAGCAGTTCTTC. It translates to CASTGRRLAGESYNEQFF.

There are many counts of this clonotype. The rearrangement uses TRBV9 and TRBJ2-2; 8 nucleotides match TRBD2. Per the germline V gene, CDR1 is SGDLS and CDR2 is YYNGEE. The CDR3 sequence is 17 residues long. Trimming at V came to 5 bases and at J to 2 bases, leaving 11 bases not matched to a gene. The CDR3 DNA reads TGTGCCAGCAGTGCAGCCCTGACTAGCGTAAACACCGGGGAGCTGTTTTTT. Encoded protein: CASSAALTSVNTGELFF.

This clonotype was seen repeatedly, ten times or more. The CDR3 loop is CSVFGGGETQYF. CDR3 sequence (DNA): TGCAGCGTTTTCGGGGGTGGAGAGACCCAGTACTTC. The chain has TRBV29-1 and TRBJ2-5; TRBD2 might be the D (6 bases). Trimming cost V 5 bases and J 4 bases, with 11 bases left between them. This CDR3 comprises 12 residues. CDR1 and CDR2 (germline): SQVTM, ANQGSEA. Full variable domain (missing parts from reference TRBV29-1 and TRBJ2-5): SAVISQKPSRDICQRGTSLTIQCQVDSQVTMMFWYRQQPGQSLTLIATANQGSEATYESGFVIDKFPISRPNLTFSTLTVSNMSPEDSSIYLCSVFGGGETQYFGPGTRLLVL.

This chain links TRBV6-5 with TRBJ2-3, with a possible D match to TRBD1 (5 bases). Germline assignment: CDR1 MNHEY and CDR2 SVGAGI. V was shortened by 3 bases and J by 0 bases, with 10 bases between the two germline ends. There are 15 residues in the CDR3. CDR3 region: CASSYTGASTDTQYF. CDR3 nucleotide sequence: TGTGCCAGCAGTTATACAGGCGCTAGCACAGATACGCAGTATTTT.

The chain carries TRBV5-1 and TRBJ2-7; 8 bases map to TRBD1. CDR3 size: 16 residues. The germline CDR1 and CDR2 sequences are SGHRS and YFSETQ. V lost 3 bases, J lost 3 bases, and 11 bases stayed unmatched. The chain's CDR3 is CASSSRTGISYYEQYF. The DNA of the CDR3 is TGCGCCAGCAGCTCCCGGACAGGGATCTCTTACTACGAGCAGTACTTC.

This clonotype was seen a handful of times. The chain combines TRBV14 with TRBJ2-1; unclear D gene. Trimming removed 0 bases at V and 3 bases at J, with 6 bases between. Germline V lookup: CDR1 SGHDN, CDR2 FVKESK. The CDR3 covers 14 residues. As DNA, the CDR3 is TGTGCCAGCAGCCAAGAAATAGGCTACAATGAGCAGTTCTTC. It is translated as CASSQEIGYNEQFF.

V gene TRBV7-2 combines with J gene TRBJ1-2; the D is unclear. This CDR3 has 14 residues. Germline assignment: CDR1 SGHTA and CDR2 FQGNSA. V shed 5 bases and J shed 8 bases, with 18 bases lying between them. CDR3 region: CASSPYSGWEGYTF. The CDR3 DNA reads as TGTGCCAGCAGCCCGTATTCCGGATGGGAAGGCTACACCTTC.

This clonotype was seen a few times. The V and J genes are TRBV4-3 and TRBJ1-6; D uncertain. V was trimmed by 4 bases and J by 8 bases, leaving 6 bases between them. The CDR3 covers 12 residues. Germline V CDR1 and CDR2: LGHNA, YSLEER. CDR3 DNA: TGCGCCAGCAGCCGTGGGGATTCACCCCTCCACTTT. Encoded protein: CASSRGDSPLHF.

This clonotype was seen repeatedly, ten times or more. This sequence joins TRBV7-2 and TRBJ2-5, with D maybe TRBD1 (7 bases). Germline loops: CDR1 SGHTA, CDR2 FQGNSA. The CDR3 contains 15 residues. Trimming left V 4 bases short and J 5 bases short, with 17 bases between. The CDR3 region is CASSWRGQGGETQYF. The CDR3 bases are TGTGCCAGCAGCTGGAGGGGGCAAGGGGGTGAGACCCAGTACTTC.